The source of this T cell receptor (beta chain) is a study of T cells in Graves' hyperthyroidism and ophthalmopathy (dated by TCRdb to about 2019). Background for the entire study: Peripheral blood samples were taken at initial diagnosis, before any treatment was given. A discovery cohort of roughly 100 patients, about 43 with Graves' ophthalmopathy and about 60 with stable Graves' hyperthyroidism, was used to find distinguishing TCR V-J signatures. Prospective prediction of ophthalmopathy was tested in an independent validation cohort consisting of some 20 hyperthyroidism patients and 15 or so patients who later progressed to ophthalmopathy. For training and testing, the roughly 97 patients in the discovery cohort were randomly divided in a 7:3 ratio. The study also compared thyroid tissue and blood T-cell repertoires from several Graves' hyperthyroidism patients. After blood sampling, hyperthyroidism patients were treated with methimazole at a starting dose of 30 mg daily, and ophthalmopathy patients were treated with high-dose intravenous methylprednisolone. The paper describes TCR Vbeta CDR3 sequencing of 135 peripheral blood samples, made up of fewer than 50 ophthalmopathy patients, approximately 76 hyperthyroidism patients and 17 progressor patients. Study-wide conclusions, independent of this receptor: No statistical method was used to fix the sample size in advance, and group allocation was not hidden from the investigators. Most expanded thyroid clonotypes (frequency above 0.001) were also found in blood, which suggests that blood repertoires may mirror thyroid immune responses. In validation, the model predicted progression to ophthalmopathy a median of roughly 6.1 months before onset, with about 70% sensitivity and more than 72% specificity. In cross-validation, a model built on a 13 V-J signature told ophthalmopathy apart from stable hyperthyroidism with approximately 90% sensitivity and about 81% specificity, and in testing the same model reached 80%/75%.

TCR beta CDR3 regions were amplified from RNA transcripts. For the first round of RT-PCR on the TCR CDR3, the HTBI primer set was used together with the Qiagen OneStep RT-PCR kit. The libraries were constructed in a second round of multiplex PCR and then size-selected and purified. Paired-end sequencing of the libraries was performed with 100 bp reads on an Illumina HiSeq2000. As for the original processing: SOAPnuke was used to process the raw data, with reads discarded if the reads contained adapters or uncalled bases, had a mean Phred below 15, or lacked an exact constant-primer or identifier match. High-quality paired reads were merged with COPE v1.2.5, and unique nucleotide sequences were defined as clonotypes. Clonotypes were aligned to IMGT TRBV, TRBD and TRBJ reference segments using MiTCR v1.1. Analysis was restricted to V-J combinations with a frequency above 0.0001, which covered roughly 99% of repertoires. The TCS score was defined as the ratio of F50 (clonal expansion) to E x V (chaos), calculated using BLOSUM62-based TCRdist between CDR3 peptides within each V-J. Welch's t-statistics and random forest reduced 500 to 650 V-J features to about 12, which were used in a naive Bayes classifier (R e1071). Starting from the raw public reads, TCRdb applied fastp trimming at Q25, assembled clones with MiXCR and retained in-frame beta chains. Entries are consolidated by CDR3 protein sequence, retaining the most common genes and DNA. TCRdb's processing, not the study's, gives the V and J calls here. The sample table holds a few hundred thousand distinct CDR3 sequences, of which 15% to 20% were seen once. 2.5% to 4% of the sample rests with the top ten.

This clonotype has at least ten counts. It has no known antigen specificity. Base qualities are not recorded, but no much larger clone differs from it by a single base. In the ophthalmopathy patients, disease was moderately to severely active, with a Clinical Activity Score of 3 or more, a NOSPECS grade of 4 or more, and a duration of less than 3 months. Exclusion was applied to patients with uncontrolled infections, other autoimmune diseases, pregnancy or lactation. Diagnoses relied on clinical symptoms, serum thyroxine and TRAb, thyroid ultrasound and orbital computed tomography. Ficoll-Paque density gradient centrifugation was used to isolate PBMCs from about 9.4 ml of fresh peripheral blood. Total RNA was extracted using Trizol reagent, and RNA quality was assessed on an Agilent 2100 Bioanalyzer. V lost 4 bases and J lost 0 bases, and the count of bases not matched to a germline gene is 5. As encoded in the germline V gene, CDR1 is KGHSH while CDR2 is LQKENI. Spanning cysteine to phenylalanine, the CDR3 consists of 15 amino acids. Only the CDR3 portion is preserved as DNA: 45 bases, with reading frame beginning at the first base.

The chain uses TRBV18 and TRBJ2-5, with 7 bases matching TRBD2. This TCR was sampled from a middle-aged woman with Graves' ophthalmopathy. Sequencing input: blood. The CDR3 region: CASSLSSGDQETQYF. The DNA sequence is given as TGTGCCAGCTCACTTTCTAGCGGAGACCAAGAGACCCAGTACTTC. The variable domain in full, with residues beyond the CDR3 obtained from the reference TRBV18 and TRBJ2-5 genes, is NAGVMQNPRHLVRRRGQEARLRCSPMKGHSHVYWYRQLPEEGLKFMVYLQKENIIDESGMPKERFSAEFPKEGPSILRIQQVVRGDSAAYFCASSLSSGDQETQYFGPGTRLLVL.